This TCR beta chain was retrieved from a study of neurological immune-mediated disorders. Time point: technical triplicate 1. TCRdb reprocessed the 5' RACE reads via MiXCR and lists one record per CDR3 protein. The table includes tens of thousands of distinct CDR3 sequences, about 13% detected once. The table lists this clonotype with many counts. The receptor was derived from a female donor with HTLV-1-associated myelopathy (HAM/TSP). Sequenced: CD4+ T cells from blood.

The CDR3 region has the DNA TGCGCCAGCAGTCGATCGGGACAGGTCGACGAGCAGTACTTC. Translating it yields CASSRSGQVDEQYF. The chain employs TRBV5-1 and TRBJ2-7; 8 bases map to TRBD1. The CDR3 is 14 amino acids. Trimming cost V 5 bases and J 5 bases; bases outside gene matches: 9. Germline CDR1 and CDR2: SGHRS and YFSETQ. The whole variable domain, remainder taken from reference TRBV5-1 and TRBJ2-7, is KAGVTQTPRYLIKTRGQQVTLSCSPISGHRSVSWYQQTPGQGLQFLFEYFSETQRNKGNFPGRFSGRQFSNSRSEMNVSTLELGDSALYLCASSRSGQVDEQYFGPGTRLTVT.